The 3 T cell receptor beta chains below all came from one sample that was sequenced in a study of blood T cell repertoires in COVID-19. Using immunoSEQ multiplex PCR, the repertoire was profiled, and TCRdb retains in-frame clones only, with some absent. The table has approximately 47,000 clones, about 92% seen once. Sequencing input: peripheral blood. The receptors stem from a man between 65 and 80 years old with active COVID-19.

CDR3 loop: CASSPTGLRSPLHF. The CDR3 nucleotides read TGTGCCAGCAGTCCCACAGGGCTTAGGTCACCCCTCCACTTT. The V and J genes are TRBV28 and TRBJ1-6; weak D call: TRBD1 (6 bases). This CDR3 is built from 14 residues. V lost 5 bases and J 10 bases, leaving 15 bases between the germline ends. CDR1 and CDR2 (germline): MDHEN, SYDVKM.

The CDR3, as DNA: TGTGCCAGCAGCTTGAGGGGTAGCGGGGGACAAAATGAGCAGTTCTTC. Translated: CASSLRGSGGQNEQFF. V usage is TRBV5-6 and J usage is TRBJ2-1, with 9 bases lining up with TRBD2. Germline V CDR1 and CDR2: SGHDT, YYEEEE. The CDR3 is 16 amino acids. V was clipped by 1 base and J by 7 bases; unmatched bases: 9.

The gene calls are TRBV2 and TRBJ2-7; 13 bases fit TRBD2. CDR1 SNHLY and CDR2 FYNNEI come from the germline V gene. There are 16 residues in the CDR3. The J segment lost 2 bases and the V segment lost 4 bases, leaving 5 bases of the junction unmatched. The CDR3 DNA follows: TGTGCCAGCAGTGCTTTCGGGACTAGCGGGACCTACGAGCAGTACTTC. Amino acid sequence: CASSAFGTSGTYEQYF. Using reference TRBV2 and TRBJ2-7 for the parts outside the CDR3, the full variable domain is EPEVTQTPSHQVTQMGQEVILRCVPISNHLYFYWYRQILGQKVEFLVSFYNNEISEKSEIFDDQFSVERPDGSNFTLKIRSTKLEDSAMYFCASSAFGTSGTYEQYFGPGTRLTVT.